The 8 T cell receptor beta chains below were found in one sample sequenced in a study of T cell changes during pregnancy in multiple sclerosis. Repertoires were generated with immunoSEQ multiplex PCR, while TCRdb's copy carries only in-frame clones and drops some. The data hold about 13,000 clones, with roughly 86% observed a single time. The sample was CD8+ T cells from peripheral blood mononuclear cells, taken in the first trimester of pregnancy. All receptors come from a female donor with multiple sclerosis, enrolled in a pregnancy study.

This rearrangement joins TRBV6-5 to TRBJ2-2; 9 bases agree with TRBD2. This CDR3 region has 15 residues. With V trimmed by 5 bases and J by 2 bases, 3 bases remained unmatched. The germline CDR1 and CDR2 sequences are MNHEY and SVGAGI. The CDR3 sequence: CASSLAGSNTGELFF. The CDR3 DNA reads TGTGCCAGCAGTCTAGCGGGGTCAAACACCGGGGAGCTGTTTTTT.

The chain is built from TRBV7-9 and TRBJ2-2; D is unclear. The CDR3 extends over 12 amino acids. With 5 bases removed from V and 6 bases from J, the gap between germline ends came to 7 bases. Germline V gives CDR1 SEHNR, CDR2 FQNEAQ (reference sequence). The CDR3: CASSNPAGELFF. The CDR3 DNA sequence: TGTGCCAGCAGCAACCCAGCCGGGGAGCTGTTTTTT.

V and J are TRBV18 and TRBJ1-1; TRBD1 matches at 7 bases. The CDR3 extends over 14 amino acids. V gave up 5 bases and J gave up 5 bases; unmatched junction bases: 8. Germline-derived CDR1 and CDR2 are KGHSH and LQKENI. This CDR3 is CASSDTGELTEAFF. DNA for the CDR3: TGTGCCAGCTCAGATACAGGGGAGCTTACTGAAGCTTTCTTT.

This clone appeared a single time. The chain joins TRBV9 to TRBJ1-1; 8 bases align to TRBD1. The CDR3 length is 14 residues. Germline V gene sequence: CDR1 SGDLS, CDR2 YYNGEE. Germline trimming cut 4 bases from V and 5 bases from J; bases unmatched to any gene: 7. CDR3 in amino acids: CASSPGGVGTEAFF. The CDR3 DNA reads TGTGCCAGCAGCCCAGGGGGCGTGGGTACTGAAGCTTTCTTT.

The CDR3 reads CASRPTGTSTDTQYF. CDR3 DNA: TGTGCCAGCAGACCGACGGGGACTAGCACAGATACGCAGTATTTT. The chain recombines TRBV7-9 with TRBJ2-3; D may be TRBD2 (6 bases). Germline lookup yields CDR1 SEHNR and CDR2 FQNEAQ (reference sequence). This CDR3 has 15 residues. Trimming took off 6 bases at V and 0 bases at J, with 13 bases between the two ends.

This chain uses TRBV28 with TRBJ2-1; 11 bases agree with TRBD2. This CDR3 spans 17 amino acids. Trimming at V came to 3 bases and at J to 1 base, leaving 5 bases not matched to a gene. Germline V gene data show CDR1 as MDHEN and CDR2 as SYDVKM. The CDR3 here is CASSFPSGGRSYNEQFF. The CDR3 DNA reads as TGTGCCAGCAGTTTCCCTAGCGGGGGGCGTTCCTACAATGAGCAGTTCTTC.

The V and J genes are TRBV7-9 and TRBJ2-7, with TRBD2 matching over 7 bases. Germline V lookup: CDR1 SEHNR, CDR2 FQNEAQ (reference sequence). Losses at the gene ends were 5 bases for V and 2 bases for J; bases not matched to a gene: 12. This CDR3 comprises 16 residues. The DNA of the CDR3 is TGTGCCAGCAGCCTCGCCGGGGGAGGGGACGCCTACGAGCAGTACTTC. It codes for CASSLAGGGDAYEQYF. Combining the CDR3 with reference TRBV7-9 and TRBJ2-7 gives the whole variable domain DTGVSQNPRHKITKRGQNVTFRCDPISEHNRLYWYRQTLGQGPEFLTYFQNEAQLEKSRLLSDRFSAERPKGSFSTLEIQRTEQGDSAMYLCASSLAGGGDAYEQYFGPGTRLTVT.

The CDR3 coding sequence is TGTGCCAGCTCACACGGACTAGCGGAGACAGATACGCAGTATTTT. This gives the protein CASSHGLAETDTQYF. The gene calls are TRBV18 and TRBJ2-3; 10 bases are a match to TRBD2. The CDR3 extends over 15 amino acids. Germline trimming cut 4 bases from V and 3 bases from J; bases unmatched to any gene: 4. Germline CDR1 KGHSH, CDR2 LQKENI.